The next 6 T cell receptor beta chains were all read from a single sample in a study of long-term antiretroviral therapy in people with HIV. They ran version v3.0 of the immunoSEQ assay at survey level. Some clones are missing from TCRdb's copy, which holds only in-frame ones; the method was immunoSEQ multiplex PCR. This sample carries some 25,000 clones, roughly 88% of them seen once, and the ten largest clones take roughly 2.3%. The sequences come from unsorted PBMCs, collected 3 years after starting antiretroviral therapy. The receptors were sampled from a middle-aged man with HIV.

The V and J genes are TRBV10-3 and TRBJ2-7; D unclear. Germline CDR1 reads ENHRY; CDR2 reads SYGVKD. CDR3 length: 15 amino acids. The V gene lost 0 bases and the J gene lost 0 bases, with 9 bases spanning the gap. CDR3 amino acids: CAISESWTDSYEQYF. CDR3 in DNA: TGTGCCATCAGTGAGTCGTGGACGGACTCCTACGAGCAGTACTTC.

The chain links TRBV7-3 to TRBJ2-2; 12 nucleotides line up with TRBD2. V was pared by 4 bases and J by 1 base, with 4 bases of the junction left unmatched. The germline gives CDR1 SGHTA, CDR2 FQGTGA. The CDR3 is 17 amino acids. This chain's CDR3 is CASSSRTSGMNTGELFF. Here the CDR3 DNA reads TGTGCCAGCAGCTCGAGGACTAGCGGGATGAACACCGGGGAGCTGTTTTTT.

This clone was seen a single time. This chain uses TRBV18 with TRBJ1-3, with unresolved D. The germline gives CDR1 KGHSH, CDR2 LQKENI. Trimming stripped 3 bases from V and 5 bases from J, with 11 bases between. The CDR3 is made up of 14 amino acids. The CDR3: CASSPNWNRNTIYF. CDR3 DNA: TGTGCCAGCTCACCCAATTGGAACCGAAACACCATATATTTT.

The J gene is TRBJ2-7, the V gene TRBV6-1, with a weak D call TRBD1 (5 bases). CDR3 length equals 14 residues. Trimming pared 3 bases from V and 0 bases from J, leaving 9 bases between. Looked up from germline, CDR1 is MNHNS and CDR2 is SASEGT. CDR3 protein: CASSENRYSYEQYF. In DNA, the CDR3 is TGTGCCAGCAGTGAGAACAGGTACTCCTACGAGCAGTACTTC.

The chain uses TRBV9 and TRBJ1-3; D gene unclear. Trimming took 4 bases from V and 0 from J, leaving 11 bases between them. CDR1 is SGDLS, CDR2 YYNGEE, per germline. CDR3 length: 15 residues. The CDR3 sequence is CASSSTGSSGNTIYF. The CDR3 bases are TGTGCCAGCAGCTCGACGGGAAGCTCTGGAAACACCATATATTTT.

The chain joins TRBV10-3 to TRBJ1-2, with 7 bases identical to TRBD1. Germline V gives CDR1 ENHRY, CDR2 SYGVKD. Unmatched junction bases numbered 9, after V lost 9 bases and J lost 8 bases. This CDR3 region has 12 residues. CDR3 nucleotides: TGTGCCATAGAGCAGGGGGATCGAGGCTACACCTTC. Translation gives CAIEQGDRGYTF.